These T cell receptor beta chains were read from a single sample in a study of blood T cells in healthy people across ages. TCRdb fed the 5' RACE reads into MiXCR, producing one record per CDR3 protein. The data show 1.5 million to 2 million distinct CDR3 sequences, with roughly 30% seen just once and about 8% held by the top ten. Specimen: blood. The receptors here all came from a woman between 25 and 40 years old in good health. The conserved cysteine and the conserved F or W are not part of the CDR3 here. Size tells how often a clone was seen (once, few, many) or the class of an expanded clone, and some rows leave it out.

few | TRBJ2-7 | TRBV3-1 | ASSNLSYEQY
many | TRBJ2-2 | TRBV28 | ASSENTGELF
. | TRBJ2-1 | TRBV19 | ASSVRGLAGGPYNEQF
. | TRBJ1-2 | TRBV28 | ASLPKRAGGCT
few | TRBJ1-6 | TRBV10-3 | AISEEEITLH
. | TRBJ1-4 | TRBV18 | TSSPLTGGDEKLF
few | TRBJ1-5 | TRBV20-1 | SARSNNQPQH
. | TRBJ2-1 | TRBV7-2 | ANSRHLVRDEQF
few | TRBJ2-1 | TRBV7-8 | ASSKHTGTSRDEQF
. | TRBJ2-2 | TRBV14 | ASSQLGAGKSGELF
many | TRBJ2-5 | TRBV15 | ATSSVVSHQETQY
few | TRBJ2-1 | TRBV5-1 | ASSGGTGTGGVNEQF
. | TRBJ2-1 | TRBV19 | AVGESSYNEQF
. | TRBJ2-1 | TRBV6-6 | ASSYSGASGVYNEQF
. | TRBJ1-1 | TRBV4-3 | VSSQVGTGAEAF
many | TRBJ1-2 | TRBV29-1 | SVKTGGNYGYT
few | TRBJ2-5 | TRBV5-1 | ASRSSGGLQETQY
few | TRBJ1-1 | TRBV28 | ASSSGQGIVNTEAF
. | TRBJ1-2 | TRBV28 | ASRRGGPTNGYT
few | TRBJ2-7 | TRBV5-1 | ASSSRPGSDYEQY
. | TRBJ2-5 | TRBV4-1 | ASSLIPSGGSLYRETQY
. | TRBJ1-4 | TRBV4-1 | ASSHQQGGVNEKLF
. | TRBJ2-1 | TRBV24-1 | ATSQQRNEQF
few | TRBJ2-7 | TRBV5-1 | ASSLEFIDGLVSYEQY
. | TRBJ2-1 | TRBV20-1 | SAMTDSYNEQF
few | TRBJ1-2 | TRBV18 | ASSPGFALNYGYT
few | TRBJ1-1 | TRBV29-1 | SGIRESAF
many | TRBJ2-7 | TRBV20-1 | SARRDSYEQY
many | TRBJ2-4 | TRBV7-2 | ASSPGLAENIQY
few | TRBJ2-3 | TRBV2 | AILRPILDTQY
. | TRBJ2-2 | TRBV9 | ASRPGRDTGELF
. | TRBJ1-2 | TRBV5-1 | ASSAGQSRDYGYT
. | TRBJ2-4 | TRBV7-2 | ASKQDRGGAEQY
. | TRBJ2-1 | TRBV29-1 | SARDFSYNEQF
. | TRBJ1-2 | TRBV5-1 | ASSLDRFGYT
many | TRBJ2-1 | TRBV24-1 | ATSDPSQRGGLDNEQF
many | TRBJ2-1 | TRBV5-1 | ASSLTDNEQF
few | TRBJ2-5 | TRBV11-2 | ASSLGRDSYQETQY
. | TRBJ2-7 | TRBV7-2 | ASSLGGTVHEQY
many | TRBJ2-5 | TRBV15 | ATSRDTLAVTQETQY
. | TRBJ1-1 | TRBV5-1 | ASSLPGTGGISEAF
few | TRBJ2-5 | TRBV6-6 | ASSYTHTQETQY
. | TRBJ1-6 | TRBV7-3 | ASSFTTDSPLH
. | . | TRBV7-9 | ASSFIRDRGEQY
few | TRBJ2-5 | TRBV7-9 | ASSILTGREETQY
many | TRBJ2-7 | TRBV29-1 | SVPRATGGEQY
many | TRBJ2-1 | TRBV6-5 | ASSRASGINEQF
. | TRBJ1-6 | TRBV7-2 | ASSSTGTNNSPLH
many | TRBJ2-7 | TRBV6-5 | ASSRTGAEQY
many | TRBJ2-7 | TRBV3-1 | ASSQTETSGGPYEQY
. | TRBJ1-2 | TRBV29-1 | SVEDSQGARYGYT
few | TRBJ2-1 | TRBV18 | ASSPGPPLGEQF
few | . | TRBV6-5 | VSRREFRETQY
. | TRBJ1-5 | TRBV27 | AGSPQGQGGNQPQH
. | TRBJ2-1 | TRBV7-2 | ASSPLAGAEQF
. | TRBJ2-5 | TRBV3-1 | ASSLARGWTQY
. | TRBJ2-3 | TRBV12-3/TRBV12-4 | ASSTSGLTDTQY